The clone carrying this T cell receptor beta chain occurred many times. Its antigen is currently unknown. TCRdb reprocessed the PCR reads via MiXCR and lists one record per CDR3 protein. Altogether 68,000 or so distinct CDR3 sequences are present, less than 20% being singletons, with the ten largest covering approximately 1.5%. These data belong to a study of molecular identifiers for immune sequencing clone quantification. Whole-study context: RNA, taken in replicates from approximately 20,000 or 100,000 naive CD8 cells, was split five ways, with four sequenced. Study-level findings and limits: Clonotypes surpassing 20 RNA copies contained over 98% of effector molecules, versus under 1% in naive cells. Amid one million naive cells, spiked Jurkat TCR RNA from one cell was reportedly still detectable.

This CDR3 region has 13 residues. Deletions cut 3 bases from V and 2 bases from J, with 8 bases between. Sorting captured naive CD8 T cells as CD8+CD4-CCR7+CD45RA+. Sequencing was carried out using naive CD8+ T cells from blood, with Jurkat cell RNA spiked in. Indicated subset: FACS-sorted CD8+CD4-CCR7+CD45RA+ naive T cells. The clonotype comes from a human donor in good health. Some libraries in this study had Jurkat cell RNA spiked in. The chain carries TRBV12-3 or TRBV12-4 and TRBJ2-7; D gene unclear. For the CDR3, the DNA is TGTGCCAGCAGTTTTACGGCTGCCTACGAGCAGTACTTC. It specifies CASSFTAAYEQYF.